The sample holds one count of the clone carrying this T cell receptor (beta chain). The cohort comprised adults aged about 18 to 100 years residing in around 25 US areas. The data stem from a study of blood T cell repertoires in COVID-19. On the study more broadly: Material from acute and convalescent COVID-19 was sourced from the United States, Italy and Spain.

The table came from immunoSEQ multiplex PCR; TCRdb's copy has only in-frame clones and leaves some out. The repertoire holds 300,000 to 350,000 clones, with over 80% as singletons. The material sequenced was PBMCs or T cells enriched from blood (not recorded which). This TCR came from a woman aged 18-29 years who had recovered from COVID-19.

This chain's CDR3 is CASSFPGSNEKLFF. CDR3 in DNA: TGTGCCAGCAGCTTCCCGGGATCTAATGAAAAACTGTTTTTT. The chain employs TRBV7-9 and TRBJ1-4; D unclear. V lost 3 bases to trimming and J lost 3 bases, with 8 bases between them. This CDR3 comprises 14 residues. CDR1 is SEHNR and CDR2 is FQNEAQ in the germline V gene (reference sequence).